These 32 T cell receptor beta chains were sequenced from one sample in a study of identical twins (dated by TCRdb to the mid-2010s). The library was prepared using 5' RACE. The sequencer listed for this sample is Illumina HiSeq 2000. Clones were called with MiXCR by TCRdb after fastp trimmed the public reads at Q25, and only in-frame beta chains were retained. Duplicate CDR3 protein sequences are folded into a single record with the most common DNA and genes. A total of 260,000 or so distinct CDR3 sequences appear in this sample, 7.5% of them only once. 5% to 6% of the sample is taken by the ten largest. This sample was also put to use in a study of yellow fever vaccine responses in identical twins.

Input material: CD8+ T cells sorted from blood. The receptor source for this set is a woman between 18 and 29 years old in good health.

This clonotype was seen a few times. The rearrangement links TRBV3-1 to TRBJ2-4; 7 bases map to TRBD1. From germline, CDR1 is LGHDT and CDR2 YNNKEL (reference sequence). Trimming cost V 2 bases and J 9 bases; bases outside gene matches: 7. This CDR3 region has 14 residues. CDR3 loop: CASSQRTGYGIQYF. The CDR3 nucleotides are TGTGCCAGCAGCCAACGGACAGGTTATGGCATTCAGTACTTC. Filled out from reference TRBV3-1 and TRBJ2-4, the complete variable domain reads DTAVSQTPKYLVTQMGNDKSIKCEQNLGHDTMYWYKQDSKKFLKIMFSYNNKELIINETVPNRFSPKSPDKAHLNLHINSLELGDSAVYFCASSQRTGYGIQYFGAGTRLSVL.

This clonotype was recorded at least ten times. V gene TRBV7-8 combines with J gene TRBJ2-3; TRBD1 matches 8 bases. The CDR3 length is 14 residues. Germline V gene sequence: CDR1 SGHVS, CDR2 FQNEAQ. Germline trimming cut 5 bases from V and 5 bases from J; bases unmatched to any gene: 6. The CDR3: CASSMDRAIDTQYF. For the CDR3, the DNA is TGTGCCAGCAGCATGGACAGGGCAATAGATACGCAGTATTTT.

This CDR3 is CASSFIQGSTDTQYF. In DNA, the CDR3 is TGTGCCAGCAGTTTCATACAGGGGAGCACAGATACGCAGTATTTT. V usage is TRBV6-5 and J usage is TRBJ2-3; 7 bases match TRBD1. Unmatched junction bases numbered 4, after V lost 4 bases and J lost 0 bases. The germline V gene encodes CDR1 MNHEY and CDR2 SVGAGI. CDR3 length: 15 residues.

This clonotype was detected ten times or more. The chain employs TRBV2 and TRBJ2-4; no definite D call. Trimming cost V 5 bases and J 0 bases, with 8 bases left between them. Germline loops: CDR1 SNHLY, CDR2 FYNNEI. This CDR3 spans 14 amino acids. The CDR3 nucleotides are TGTGCCAGCAGTCCGTTCTTAGCCAAAAACATTCAGTACTTC. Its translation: CASSPFLAKNIQYF. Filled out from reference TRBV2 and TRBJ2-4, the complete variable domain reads EPEVTQTPSHQVTQMGQEVILRCVPISNHLYFYWYRQILGQKVEFLVSFYNNEISEKSEIFDDQFSVERPDGSNFTLKIRSTKLEDSAMYFCASSPFLAKNIQYFGAGTRLSVL.

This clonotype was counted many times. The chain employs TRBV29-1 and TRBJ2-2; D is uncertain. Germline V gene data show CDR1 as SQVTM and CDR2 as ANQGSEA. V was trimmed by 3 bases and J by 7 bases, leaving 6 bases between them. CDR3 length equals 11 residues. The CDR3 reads CSVESNGELFF. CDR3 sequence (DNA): TGCAGCGTTGAGTCCAACGGGGAGCTGTTTTTT.

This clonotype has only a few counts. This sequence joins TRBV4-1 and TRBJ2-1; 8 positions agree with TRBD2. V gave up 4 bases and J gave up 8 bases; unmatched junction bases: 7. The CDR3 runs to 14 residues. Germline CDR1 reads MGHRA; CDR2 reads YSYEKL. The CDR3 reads CASSPAGAQDEQFF. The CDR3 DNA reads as TGCGCCAGCAGCCCAGCGGGAGCCCAGGATGAGCAGTTCTTC.

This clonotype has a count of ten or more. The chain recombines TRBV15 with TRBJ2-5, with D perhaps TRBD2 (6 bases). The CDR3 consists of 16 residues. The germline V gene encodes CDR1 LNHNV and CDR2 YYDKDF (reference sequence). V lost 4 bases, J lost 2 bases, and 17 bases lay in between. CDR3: CATSTHSGPQQETQYF. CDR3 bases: TGTGCCACCAGCACCCATAGCGGTCCCCAACAAGAGACCCAGTACTTC. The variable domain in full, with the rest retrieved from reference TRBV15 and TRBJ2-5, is DAMVIQNPRYQVTQFGKPVTLSCSQTLNHNVMYWYQQKSSQAPKLLFHYYDKDFNNEADTPDNFQSRRPNTSFCFLDIRSPGLGDTAMYLCATSTHSGPQQETQYFGPGTRLLVL.

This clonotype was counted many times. CDR3 in amino acids: CSAREETGSPHEQYF. CDR3 bases: TGCAGTGCTAGAGAGGAGACAGGGTCTCCCCACGAGCAGTACTTC. The rearrangement uses TRBV20-1 and TRBJ2-7, with 7 bases lining up with TRBD1. This CDR3 contains 15 residues. Germline values: CDR1 DFQATT, CDR2 SNEGSKA (reference sequence). J was trimmed by 5 bases and V by 0 bases; bases with no gene match: 10.

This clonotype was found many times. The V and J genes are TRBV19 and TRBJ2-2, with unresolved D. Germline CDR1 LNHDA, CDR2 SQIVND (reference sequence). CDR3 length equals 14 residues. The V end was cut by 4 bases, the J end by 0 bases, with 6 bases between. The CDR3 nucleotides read TGTGCCAGTAGTAACTCTCCGAACACCGGGGAGCTGTTTTTT. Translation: CASSNSPNTGELFF.

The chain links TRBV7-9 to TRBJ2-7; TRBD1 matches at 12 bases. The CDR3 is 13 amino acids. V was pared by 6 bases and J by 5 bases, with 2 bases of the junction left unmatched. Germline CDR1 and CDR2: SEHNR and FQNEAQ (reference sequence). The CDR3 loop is CASSWDRGHEQYF. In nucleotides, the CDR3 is TGTGCCAGCAGTTGGGACAGGGGGCACGAGCAGTACTTC. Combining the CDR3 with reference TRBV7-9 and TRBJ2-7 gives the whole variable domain DTGVSQNPRHKITKRGQNVTFRCDPISEHNRLYWYRQTLGQGPEFLTYFQNEAQLEKSRLLSDRFSAERPKGSFSTLEIQRTEQGDSAMYLCASSWDRGHEQYFGPGTRLTVT.

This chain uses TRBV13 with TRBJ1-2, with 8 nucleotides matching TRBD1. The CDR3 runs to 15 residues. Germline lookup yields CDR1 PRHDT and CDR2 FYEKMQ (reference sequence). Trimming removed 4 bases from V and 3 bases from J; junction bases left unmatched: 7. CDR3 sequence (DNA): TGTGCCAGCAGCTCAGGGCCGACAGGGGACTATGGCTACACCTTC. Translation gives CASSSGPTGDYGYTF. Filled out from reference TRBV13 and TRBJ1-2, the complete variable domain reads AAGVIQSPRHLIKEKRETATLKCYPIPRHDTVYWYQQGPGQDPQFLISFYEKMQSDKGSIPDRFSAQQFSDYHSELNMSSLELGDSALYFCASSSGPTGDYGYTFGSGTRLTVV.

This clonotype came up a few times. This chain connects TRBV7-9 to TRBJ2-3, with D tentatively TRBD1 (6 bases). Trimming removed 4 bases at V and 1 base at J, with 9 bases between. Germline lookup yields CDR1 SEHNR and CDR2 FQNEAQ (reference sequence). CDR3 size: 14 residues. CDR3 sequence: CASSSWTGTDTQYF. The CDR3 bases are TGTGCCAGCAGCTCCTGGACAGGCACAGATACGCAGTATTTT.

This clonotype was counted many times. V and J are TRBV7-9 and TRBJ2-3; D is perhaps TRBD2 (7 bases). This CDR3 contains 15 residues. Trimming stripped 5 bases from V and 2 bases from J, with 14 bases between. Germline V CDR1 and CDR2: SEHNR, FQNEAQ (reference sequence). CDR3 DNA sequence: TGTGCCAGCAGCACCAGGGAGGGGGACACAGATACGCAGTATTTT. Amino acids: CASSTREGDTDTQYF.

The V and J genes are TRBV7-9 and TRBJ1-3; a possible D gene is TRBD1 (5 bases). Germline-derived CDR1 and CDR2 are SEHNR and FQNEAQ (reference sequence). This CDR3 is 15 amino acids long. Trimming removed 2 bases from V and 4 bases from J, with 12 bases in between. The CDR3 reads CASSLMDTWGNTIYF. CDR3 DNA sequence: TGTGCCAGCAGCTTAATGGACACTTGGGGAAACACCATATATTTT.

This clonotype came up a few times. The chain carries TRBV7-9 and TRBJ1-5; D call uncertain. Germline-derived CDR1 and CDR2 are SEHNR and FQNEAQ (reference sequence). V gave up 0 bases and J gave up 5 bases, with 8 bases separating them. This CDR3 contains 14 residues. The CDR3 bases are TGTGCCAGCAGCTTAGCGACGGGATATCAGCCCCAGCATTTT. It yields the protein CASSLATGYQPQHF. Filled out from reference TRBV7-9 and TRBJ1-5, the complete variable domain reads DTGVSQNPRHKITKRGQNVTFRCDPISEHNRLYWYRQTLGQGPEFLTYFQNEAQLEKSRLLSDRFSAERPKGSFSTLEIQRTEQGDSAMYLCASSLATGYQPQHFGDGTRLSIL.

This chain's CDR3 is CATSESPGSKSYNEQFF. The CDR3 DNA follows: TGTGCCACCAGTGAATCCCCCGGGTCGAAGTCCTACAATGAGCAGTTCTTC. This chain links TRBV24-1 with TRBJ2-1; D is unresolved. V was pared by 4 bases and J by 1 base, with 16 bases between. The CDR3 is 17 residues long. Looked up from germline, CDR1 is KGHDR and CDR2 is SFDVKD.

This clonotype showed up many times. The CDR3 bases are TGTGCCAGCAGCTTAGCCTACGGGGTTGGGGAGACCCAGTACTTC. Protein sequence: CASSLAYGVGETQYF. The V gene is TRBV7-9, the J gene TRBJ2-5, with TRBD2 as a possible D gene (5 bases). The CDR3 consists of 15 residues. In germline, CDR1 is SEHNR, CDR2 FQNEAQ (reference sequence). V lost 0 bases to trimming and J lost 5 bases, with 13 bases between them.

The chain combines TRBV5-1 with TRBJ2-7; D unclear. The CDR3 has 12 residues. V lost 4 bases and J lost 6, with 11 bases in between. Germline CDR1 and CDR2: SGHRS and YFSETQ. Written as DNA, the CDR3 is TGCGCCAGCAGCCCAGGTAGCTCCGAGCAGTACTTC. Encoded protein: CASSPGSSEQYF. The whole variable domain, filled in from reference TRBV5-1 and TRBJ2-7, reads KAGVTQTPRYLIKTRGQQVTLSCSPISGHRSVSWYQQTPGQGLQFLFEYFSETQRNKGNFPGRFSGRQFSNSRSEMNVSTLELGDSALYLCASSPGSSEQYFGPGTRLTVT.

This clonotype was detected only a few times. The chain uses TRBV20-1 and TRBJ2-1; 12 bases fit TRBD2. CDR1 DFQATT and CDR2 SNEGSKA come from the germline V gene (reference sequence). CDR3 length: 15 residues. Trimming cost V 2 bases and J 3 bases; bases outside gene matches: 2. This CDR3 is CSARLAGGRYNEQFF. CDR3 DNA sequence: TGCAGTGCTAGACTAGCGGGAGGGCGCTACAATGAGCAGTTCTTC.

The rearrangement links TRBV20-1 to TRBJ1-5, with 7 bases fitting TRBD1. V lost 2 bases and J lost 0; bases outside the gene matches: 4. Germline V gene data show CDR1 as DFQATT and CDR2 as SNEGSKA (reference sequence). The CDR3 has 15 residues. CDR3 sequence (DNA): TGCAGTGCTAGACCGCAGGGGGTTAGCAATCAGCCCCAGCATTTT. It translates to CSARPQGVSNQPQHF.

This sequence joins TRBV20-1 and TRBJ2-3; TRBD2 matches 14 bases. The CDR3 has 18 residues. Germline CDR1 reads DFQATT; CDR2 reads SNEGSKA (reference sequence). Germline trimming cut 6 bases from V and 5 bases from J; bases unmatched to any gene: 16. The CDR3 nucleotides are TGCAGTGCCCCTTCCCGACTAGCGGGAGGGCCCCAGCGAGATACGCAGTATTTT. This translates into CSAPSRLAGGPQRDTQYF.

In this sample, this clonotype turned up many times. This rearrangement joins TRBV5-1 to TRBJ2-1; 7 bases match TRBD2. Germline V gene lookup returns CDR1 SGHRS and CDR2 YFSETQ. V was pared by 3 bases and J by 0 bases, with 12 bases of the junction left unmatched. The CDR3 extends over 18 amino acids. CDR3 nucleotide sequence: TGCGCCAGCAGCTCTCCGGGACTATCCCCGAGCTCCTACAATGAGCAGTTCTTC. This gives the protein CASSSPGLSPSSYNEQFF.

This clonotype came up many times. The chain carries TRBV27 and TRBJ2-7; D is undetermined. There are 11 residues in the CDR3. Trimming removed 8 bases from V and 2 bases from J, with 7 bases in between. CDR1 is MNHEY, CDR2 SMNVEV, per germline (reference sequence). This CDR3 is CASVKTYEQYF. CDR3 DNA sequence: TGTGCCAGCGTCAAGACCTACGAGCAGTACTTC.

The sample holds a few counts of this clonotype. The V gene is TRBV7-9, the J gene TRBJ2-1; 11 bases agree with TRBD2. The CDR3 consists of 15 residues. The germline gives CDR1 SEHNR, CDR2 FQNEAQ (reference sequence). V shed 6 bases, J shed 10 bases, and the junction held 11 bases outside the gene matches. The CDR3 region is CASRITSGRGYEQFF. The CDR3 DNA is TGTGCCAGCAGAATTACTAGCGGGAGAGGTTACGAGCAGTTCTTC.

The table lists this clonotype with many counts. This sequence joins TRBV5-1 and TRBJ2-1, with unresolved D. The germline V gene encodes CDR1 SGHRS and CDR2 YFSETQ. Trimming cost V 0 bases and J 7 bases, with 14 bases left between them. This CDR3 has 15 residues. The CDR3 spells CASSLEIFERNEQFF. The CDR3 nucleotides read TGCGCCAGCAGCTTGGAGATTTTTGAGAGGAATGAGCAGTTCTTC.

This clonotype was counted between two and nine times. CDR3 sequence reads: CASSSGEGGVDTQYF. The CDR3 DNA reads as TGTGCCAGCAGCTCCGGAGAGGGGGGTGTGGATACGCAGTATTTT. The V and J genes are TRBV11-2 and TRBJ2-3; D may match TRBD1 or TRBD2 (6 bases each). Trimming removed 4 bases from V and 6 bases from J, with 17 bases in between. CDR3 length: 15 amino acids. From germline, CDR1 is SGHAT and CDR2 FQNNGV.

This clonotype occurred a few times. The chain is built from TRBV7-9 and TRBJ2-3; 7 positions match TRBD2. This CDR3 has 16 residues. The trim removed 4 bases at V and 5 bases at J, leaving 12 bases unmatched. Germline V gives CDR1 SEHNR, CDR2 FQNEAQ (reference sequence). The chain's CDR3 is CASSSGDGGSLDTQYF. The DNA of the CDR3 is TGTGCCAGCAGCTCGGGGGACGGGGGGTCCTTAGATACGCAGTATTTT.

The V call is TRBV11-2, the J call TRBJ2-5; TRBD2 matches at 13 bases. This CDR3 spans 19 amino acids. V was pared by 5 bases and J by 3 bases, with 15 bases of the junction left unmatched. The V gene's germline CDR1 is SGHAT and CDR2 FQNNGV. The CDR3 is CASSPGTSGVPSGKETQYF. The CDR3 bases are TGTGCCAGCAGCCCCGGGACTAGCGGGGTCCCCAGCGGTAAAGAGACCCAGTACTTC. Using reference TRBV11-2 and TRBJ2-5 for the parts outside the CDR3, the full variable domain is EAGVAQSPRYKIIEKRQSVAFWCNPISGHATLYWYQQILGQGPKLLIQFQNNGVVDDSQLPKDRFSAERLKGVDSTLKIQPAKLEDSAVYLCASSPGTSGVPSGKETQYFGPGTRLLVL.

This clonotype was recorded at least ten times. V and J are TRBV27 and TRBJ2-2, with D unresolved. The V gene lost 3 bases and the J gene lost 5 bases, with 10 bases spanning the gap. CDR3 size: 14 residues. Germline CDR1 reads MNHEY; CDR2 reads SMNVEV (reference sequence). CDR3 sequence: CASSLLDATGELFF. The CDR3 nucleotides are TGTGCCAGCAGTTTGCTTGATGCTACCGGGGAGCTGTTTTTT.

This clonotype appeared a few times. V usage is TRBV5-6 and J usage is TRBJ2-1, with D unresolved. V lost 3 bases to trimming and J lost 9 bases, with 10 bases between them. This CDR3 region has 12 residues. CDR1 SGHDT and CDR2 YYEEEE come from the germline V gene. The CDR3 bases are TGTGCCAGCAGCTCCTCCTCGGGTGAGCAGTTCTTC. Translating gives CASSSSSGEQFF. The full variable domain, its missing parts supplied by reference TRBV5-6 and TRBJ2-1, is DAGVTQSPTHLIKTRGQQVTLRCSPKSGHDTVSWYQQALGQGPQFIFQYYEEEERQRGNFPDRFSGHQFPNYSSELNVNALLLGDSALYLCASSSSSGEQFFGPGTRLTVL.

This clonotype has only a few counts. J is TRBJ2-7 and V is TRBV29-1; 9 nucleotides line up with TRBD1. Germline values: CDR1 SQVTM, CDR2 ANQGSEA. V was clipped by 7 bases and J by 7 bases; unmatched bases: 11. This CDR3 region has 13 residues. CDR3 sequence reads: CSARDRDWREQYF. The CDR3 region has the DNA TGCAGCGCGAGGGACAGGGATTGGCGGGAGCAGTACTTC.

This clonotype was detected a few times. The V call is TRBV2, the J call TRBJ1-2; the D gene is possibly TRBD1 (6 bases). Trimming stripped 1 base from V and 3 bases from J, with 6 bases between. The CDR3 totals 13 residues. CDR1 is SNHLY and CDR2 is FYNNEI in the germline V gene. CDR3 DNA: TGTGCCAGCAGTGAAGACAGGGACTATGGCTACACCTTC. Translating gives CASSEDRDYGYTF.